This T cell receptor beta chain comes out of a study of PD-1 blockade in classical Hodgkin lymphoma. The time point: newly diagnosed, previously untreated cHL patient sample. Newly diagnosed, untreated classical Hodgkin lymphoma PBMCs provided comparison. This clone was seen only once. The repertoire was sequenced with immunoSEQ multiplex PCR; TCRdb's copy has only in-frame clones and lacks some. The table shows 20,000 to 25,000 clones, with approximately 95% occurring only once. Sequencing was carried out using peripheral blood mononuclear cells (PBMCs). The source of this sequence is a human donor with classical Hodgkin lymphoma.

The CDR3 is CASSSSMNTEAFF. The CDR3 bases are TGCGCCAGCAGCTCCTCAATGAACACTGAAGCTTTCTTT. The rearrangement uses TRBV5-1 and TRBJ1-1; D remains ambiguous. Germline V CDR1 and CDR2: SGHRS, YFSETQ. Deletions cut 3 bases from V and 0 bases from J, with 6 bases between. The CDR3 loop spans 13 amino acids. Filled out from reference TRBV5-1 and TRBJ1-1, the complete variable domain reads KAGVTQTPRYLIKTRGQQVTLSCSPISGHRSVSWYQQTPGQGLQFLFEYFSETQRNKGNFPGRFSGRQFSNSRSEMNVSTLELGDSALYLCASSSSMNTEAFFGQGTRLTVV.